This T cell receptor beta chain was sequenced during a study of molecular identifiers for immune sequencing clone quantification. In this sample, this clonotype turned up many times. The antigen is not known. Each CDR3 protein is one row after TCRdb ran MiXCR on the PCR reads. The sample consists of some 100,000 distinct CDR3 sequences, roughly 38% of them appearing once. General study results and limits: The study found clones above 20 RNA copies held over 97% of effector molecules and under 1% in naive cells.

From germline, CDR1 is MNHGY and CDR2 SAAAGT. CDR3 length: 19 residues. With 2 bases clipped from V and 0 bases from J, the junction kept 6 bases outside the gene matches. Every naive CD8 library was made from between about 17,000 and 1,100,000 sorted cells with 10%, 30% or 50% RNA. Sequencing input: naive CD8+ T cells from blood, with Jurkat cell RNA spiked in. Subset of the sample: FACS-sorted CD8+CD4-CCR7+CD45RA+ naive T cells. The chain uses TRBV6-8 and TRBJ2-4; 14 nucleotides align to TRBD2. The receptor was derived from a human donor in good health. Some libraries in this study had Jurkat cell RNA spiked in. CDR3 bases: TGTGCCAGCAGTTACCGGGGACTAGCGGGAGCGCTAGCCAAAAACATTCAGTACTTC. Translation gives CASSYRGLAGALAKNIQYF.